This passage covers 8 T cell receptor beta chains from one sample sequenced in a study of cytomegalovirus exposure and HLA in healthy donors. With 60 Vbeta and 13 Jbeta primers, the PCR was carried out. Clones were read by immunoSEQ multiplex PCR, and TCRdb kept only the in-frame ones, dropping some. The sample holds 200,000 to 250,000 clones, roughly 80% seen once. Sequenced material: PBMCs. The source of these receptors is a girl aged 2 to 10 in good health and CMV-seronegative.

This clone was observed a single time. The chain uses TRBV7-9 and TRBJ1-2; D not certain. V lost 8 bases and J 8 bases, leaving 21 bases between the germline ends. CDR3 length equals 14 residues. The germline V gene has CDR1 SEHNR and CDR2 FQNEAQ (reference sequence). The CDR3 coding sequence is TGTGCCAGCGGCGCGCTGGCAGGCCCCTTAGGCTACACCTTC. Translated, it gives CASGALAGPLGYTF. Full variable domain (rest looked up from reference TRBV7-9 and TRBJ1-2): DTGVSQNPRHKITKRGQNVTFRCDPISEHNRLYWYRQTLGQGPEFLTYFQNEAQLEKSRLLSDRFSAERPKGSFSTLEIQRTEQGDSAMYLCASGALAGPLGYTFGSGTRLTVV.

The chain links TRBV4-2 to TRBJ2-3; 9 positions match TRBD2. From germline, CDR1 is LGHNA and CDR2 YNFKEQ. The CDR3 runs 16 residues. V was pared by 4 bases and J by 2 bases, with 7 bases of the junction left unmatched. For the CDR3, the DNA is TGTGCCAGCAGCCGGTCGGCGGGAGGGATCACAGATACGCAGTATTTT. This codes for CASSRSAGGITDTQYF.

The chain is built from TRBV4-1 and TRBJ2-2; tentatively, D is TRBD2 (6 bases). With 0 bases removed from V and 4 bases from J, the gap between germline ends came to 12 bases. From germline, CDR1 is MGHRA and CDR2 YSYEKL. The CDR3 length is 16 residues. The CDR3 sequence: CASSQEGWRGTGELFF. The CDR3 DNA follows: TGCGCCAGCAGCCAAGAAGGCTGGAGGGGCACCGGGGAGCTGTTTTTT.

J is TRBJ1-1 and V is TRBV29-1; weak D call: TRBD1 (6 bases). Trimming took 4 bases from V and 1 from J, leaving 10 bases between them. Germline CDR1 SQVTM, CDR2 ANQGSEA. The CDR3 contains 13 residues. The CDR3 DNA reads TGCAGCGTTGTATCGGGACAGAACACTGAAGCTTTCTTT. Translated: CSVVSGQNTEAFF.

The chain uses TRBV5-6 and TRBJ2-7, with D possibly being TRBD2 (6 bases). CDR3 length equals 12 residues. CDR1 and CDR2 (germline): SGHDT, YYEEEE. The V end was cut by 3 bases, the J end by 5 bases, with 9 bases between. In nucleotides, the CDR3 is TGTGCCAGCAGCTGGAGGAGGGACGAGCAGTACTTC. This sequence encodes CASSWRRDEQYF.

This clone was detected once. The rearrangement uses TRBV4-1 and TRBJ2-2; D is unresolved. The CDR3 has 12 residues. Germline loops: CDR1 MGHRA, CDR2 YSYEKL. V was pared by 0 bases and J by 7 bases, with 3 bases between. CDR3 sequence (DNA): TGCGCCAGCAGCCAAGAATACGGGGAGCTGTTTTTT. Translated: CASSQEYGELFF.

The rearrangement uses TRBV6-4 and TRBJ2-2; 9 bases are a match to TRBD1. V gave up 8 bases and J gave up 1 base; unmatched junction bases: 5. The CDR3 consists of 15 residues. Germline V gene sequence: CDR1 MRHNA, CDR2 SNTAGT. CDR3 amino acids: CASGPGQGNTGELFF. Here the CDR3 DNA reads TGTGCCAGCGGCCCGGGACAGGGGAACACCGGGGAGCTGTTTTTT.

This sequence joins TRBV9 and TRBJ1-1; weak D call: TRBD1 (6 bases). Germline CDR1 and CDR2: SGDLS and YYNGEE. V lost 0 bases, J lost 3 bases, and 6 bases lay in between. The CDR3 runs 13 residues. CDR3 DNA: TGTGCCAGCAGCGTAGACAGGGACACTGAAGCTTTCTTT. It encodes CASSVDRDTEAFF.